One sample yielded the 4 T cell receptor beta chains listed below, sequenced in a study of blood T cell repertoires in COVID-19. Assay used: immunoSEQ multiplex PCR; TCRdb lists only in-frame clones, some missing. The sample includes about 45,000 clones, about 85% seen only once; the top ten take around 25%. Material for sequencing was peripheral blood. The receptors shown here come from a woman of 80 years or more in a cohort sampled during active or convalescent COVID-19.

V usage is TRBV9 and J usage is TRBJ2-1; 11 bases are shared with TRBD1. V dropped 1 base and J dropped 3; count of bases not matched to a gene: 6. CDR3 length: 17 residues. Germline loops: CDR1 SGDLS, CDR2 YYNGEE. Written as DNA, the CDR3 is TGTGCCAGCAGCGTATCCGGGACAGGGGGGATCTACAATGAGCAGTTCTTC. Amino acids: CASSVSGTGGIYNEQFF. The variable domain in full, with the rest retrieved from reference TRBV9 and TRBJ2-1, is DSGVTQTPKHLITATGQRVTLRCSPRSGDLSVYWYQQSLDQGLQFLIQYYNGEERAKGNILERFSAQQFPDLHSELNLSSLELGDSALYFCASSVSGTGGIYNEQFFGPGTRLTVL.

V is TRBV5-4 and J is TRBJ2-7, with 7 bases aligning to TRBD1. This CDR3 is 14 amino acids long. The germline gives CDR1 SGHNT, CDR2 YYREEE (reference sequence). After removal of 4 bases from V and 3 bases from J, the junction contained 7 bases not matched to a gene. CDR3 sequence reads: CASSRRGQDYEQYF. The CDR3 coding sequence is TGTGCCAGCAGCCGGAGAGGACAGGACTACGAGCAGTACTTC.

By its share, this clone is medium-sized. The chain joins TRBV27 to TRBJ2-2; 11 bases line up with TRBD1. The V and J ends lost 1 base and 2 bases, in that order; junction bases with no gene match: 3. CDR1 MNHEY and CDR2 SMNVEV come from the germline V gene (reference sequence). The CDR3 has 17 amino acids. The CDR3 sequence is CASSLLRTGGNTGELFF. The CDR3 bases are TGTGCCAGCAGTTTATTAAGGACAGGGGGCAACACCGGGGAGCTGTTTTTT.

The rearrangement links TRBV7-2 to TRBJ1-2, with a weak D call TRBD1 (5 bases). The CDR3 extends over 13 amino acids. Looked up from germline, CDR1 is SGHTA and CDR2 is FQGNSA. V was cut by 1 base and J by 3 bases, with 6 bases left in between. The CDR3 coding sequence is TGTGCCAGCAGCTTAGGACAGTACTATGGCTACACCTTC. It specifies CASSLGQYYGYTF.